This is a list of T cell receptor beta chains from one sample in a study of blood T cell repertoires in COVID-19. The method was immunoSEQ multiplex PCR; TCRdb's version includes in-frame clones alone and lacks a portion of them. Counted here are about 290,000 clones, around 81% occurring once; the ten biggest clones make up 4.1%. The source material was peripheral blood. The origin of the receptors is a woman between 45 and 65 years old with active or convalescent COVID-19. The CDR3 runs from the conserved cysteine through the conserved F or W. The D gene is left open where the match is weak. Rows may omit the clone size; those that give it use once, few, many or a size class.

J,size,D,V,DNA,CDR3
TRBJ2-1,few,-,TRBV12-3/TRBV12-4,TGTGCCAGCAGGTCCACAGGGATCCATGAGCAGTTCTTC,CASRSTGIHEQFF
TRBJ2-2,-,-,TRBV28,TGTGCCAGCAGTCCAAGGACAGGGAGGGGCACCGGGGAGCTGTTTTTT,CASSPRTGRGTGELFF
TRBJ2-5,-,-,TRBV7-2,TGTGCCAGCAGCTTGGACACCCATGAGACCCAGTACTTC,CASSLDTHETQYF
TRBJ2-7,-,-,TRBV7-2,TGTGCCAGCAGCGCGGACTCCATAGAGGGGCAGTACTTC,CASSADSIEGQYF
TRBJ1-1,-,TRBD1,TRBV7-6,TGTGCCAGCAGCCTAATTGACAGGGCCTCGAACACTGAAGCTTTCTTT,CASSLIDRASNTEAFF
TRBJ2-2,-,-,TRBV7-8,TGTGCCAGCAGCCGTAGGGGCCCCGCGAACACCGGGGAGCTGTTTTTT,CASSRRGPANTGELFF
TRBJ1-5,-,-,TRBV5-1,TGCGCCAGCTCTTCAGAAAAACATGGTCAGCCCCAGCATTTT,CASSSEKHGQPQHF
TRBJ2-1,-,-,TRBV5-1,TGCGCCAGCAGCTTGGACTCTACGTACAATGAGCAGTTCTTC,CASSLDSTYNEQFF
TRBJ2-7,-,-,TRBV7-3,TGTGCCAGCAGCTTAGCACAGGGCTACGAGCAGTACTTC,CASSLAQGYEQYF
TRBJ2-2,-,TRBD2,TRBV19,TGTGCCAGTAGTCCTGGGGGGGGAGGAACGAACACCGGGGAGCTGTTTTTT,CASSPGGGGTNTGELFF
TRBJ2-7,once,-,TRBV3-1/TRBV3-2,TGTGCCAGCAGCCAAGTTCCCCTAGCAGTCCCCTACGAGCAGTACTTC,CASSQVPLAVPYEQYF
TRBJ1-5,-,-,TRBV6-5,TGTGCCAGCAGGGAGGGACCGGGCAATCAGCCCCAGCATTTT,CASREGPGNQPQHF
TRBJ1-5,-,-,TRBV19,TGTGCCACTCGAGGGGGTCGGGGTCAGCCCCAGCATTTT,CATRGGRGQPQHF
TRBJ2-2,-,-,TRBV11-2,TGTGCCAGCAACTCGGGCTGGGGGGTCACCGGGGAGCTGTTTTTT,CASNSGWGVTGELFF
TRBJ2-7,once,-,TRBV19,TGTGCCACCAAAGGGTCAGCGGTAAGCTCCTACGAGCAGTACTTC,CATKGSAVSSYEQYF
TRBJ2-1,-,TRBD1,TRBV5-1,TGCGCCAGCAGCTTGATTGGGACAGGGGGCAATGAGCAGTTCTTC,CASSLIGTGGNEQFF
TRBJ2-2,-,TRBD1,TRBV9,TGTGCCAGCAGCGCCCAACCGGGACAGGGGAAACTCGGGGAGCTGTTTTTT,CASSAQPGQGKLGELFF
TRBJ2-1,once,TRBD2,TRBV5-6,TGTGCCAGCAGCTTCGACTCCAGCGGGAGATGGGACAATGAGCAGTTCTTC,CASSFDSSGRWDNEQFF
TRBJ1-2,few,-,TRBV19,TGTGCCAGTAGTATAGGGCCGGGAATGAGAAGCTATGGCTACACCTTC,CASSIGPGMRSYGYTF
TRBJ1-6,-,TRBD1,TRBV27,TGTGCCAGCAGTCCGGGACAGCGGTTGACACCCCTCCACTTT,CASSPGQRLTPLHF
TRBJ2-4,-,TRBD2,TRBV5-4,TGTGCCAGCAGCCTTACTAGCGGTCTAGCCAAAAACATTCAGTACTTC,CASSLTSGLAKNIQYF
TRBJ1-2,-,-,TRBV25-1,TGTGCCAGCAGTGATCTCAACTATGGCTACACCTTC,CASSDLNYGYTF
TRBJ1-1,once,TRBD1,TRBV29-1,TGCAGCGTTGAGCGGACAGGGGACACTGAAGCTTTCTTT,CSVERTGDTEAFF
TRBJ1-3,-,-,TRBV29-1,TGCAGCGTTGAAAGCGGGGAAGGAAACACCATATATTTT,CSVESGEGNTIYF
TRBJ2-7,-,TRBD2,TRBV4-1,TGCGCCAGCAGCCAGTCCGGGACTAGCGGGATCGACGAGCAGTACTTC,CASSQSGTSGIDEQYF
TRBJ1-5,-,-,TRBV28,TGTGCCAGCAGCCTTCCCAGGGGAGTTAGCAATCAGCCCCAGCATTTT,CASSLPRGVSNQPQHF
TRBJ2-2,-,-,TRBV7-3,TGTGCCAGCACGGGGTCGAACACCGGGGAGCTGTTTTTT,CASTGSNTGELFF
TRBJ1-2,-,TRBD1,TRBV7-8,TGTGCCAGCAGCTCCACAGACAGGGGTAACTATGGCTACACCTTC,CASSSTDRGNYGYTF
TRBJ1-1,-,TRBD1,TRBV27,TGTGCCAGCAGTTGGGACAGGGTCACTGAAGCTTTCTTT,CASSWDRVTEAFF
TRBJ2-2,-,TRBD2,TRBV27,TGTGCCAGCAGTTTGGCTAGCGGGGTAGGGGGCGGGGAGCTGTTTTTT,CASSLASGVGGGELFF